The clone carrying this T cell receptor (beta chain) was counted a few times. Its specificity is not known. RNA transcripts yielded amplified TCR beta CDR3 regions. Researchers ran a first-round RT-PCR on the TCR CDR3 using the HTBI primer set. In TCRdb, the multiplex PCR reads were re-called with MiXCR into one record per CDR3 protein. The data contain more than 350,000 distinct CDR3 sequences, about 15% of them singletons. The sample originates from a study of T cells in Graves' hyperthyroidism and ophthalmopathy. Study-level results: Blood also held most thyroid clonotypes expanded beyond 0.001.

This CDR3 is 14 amino acids long. Germline V gives CDR1 SGHDN, CDR2 FVKESK. Trimming removed 0 bases from V and 2 bases from J, with 8 bases in between. A NOSPECS grade of at least 4, a Clinical Activity Score of at least 3 and duration under 3 months were recorded in ophthalmopathy patients. The sequencing input was blood. This sequence originates from a woman between 55 and 75 years old with Graves' ophthalmopathy. The chain uses TRBV14 and TRBJ2-7; D unresolved. The CDR3 DNA follows: TGTGCCAGCAGCCAAGAGGATGGGCCCTACGAGCAGTACTTC. Translated: CASSQEDGPYEQYF.